Here is one T cell receptor beta chain with its context. Its antigen remains unknown. CD45RO negativity and positive selection for CCR7 defined naive CD8 cells, a population that excluded terminally differentiated effector memory CD45RA+ cells. Several immunoSEQ plates held equal portions of the genomic DNA taken from each subset. Per the original methods: Junction-only sequences without quality scores were provided by ImmunoSEQ, so filtering was different. Method: immunoSEQ multiplex PCR; TCRdb's copy keeps in-frame clones and lacks some. The DNA was the basis for D and trimming; V, J and clone size are from that table. The data contain about 2 million clones, about 95% of them singletons. The CDR3 spans 19 residues. The V end lost 1 base, the J end lost 1 base, and 17 bases lay between the germline ends. CDR1 and CDR2 from the germline V gene are SGHAT and FQNNGV. The data stem from a study of shared clonotypes between healthy human individuals.

The study, taken as a whole, reports: How much donors shared clonotypes was expected to be affected by sequencing depth. Relative to clonotypes present in all four donors, those not shared had lower generation probabilities.

The origin of this receptor is a man in his late teens or twenties in good health. This rearrangement joins TRBV11-2 to TRBJ1-6, with a tentative D call TRBD1 (6 bases). The sample consisted of naive CD8+ T cells sorted from blood. The CDR3 region is CASSLAGGERTSYNSPLHF. The CDR3 coding sequence is TGTGCCAGCAGCTTAGCCGGGGGCGAAAGGACGTCCTATAATTCACCCCTCCACTTT.